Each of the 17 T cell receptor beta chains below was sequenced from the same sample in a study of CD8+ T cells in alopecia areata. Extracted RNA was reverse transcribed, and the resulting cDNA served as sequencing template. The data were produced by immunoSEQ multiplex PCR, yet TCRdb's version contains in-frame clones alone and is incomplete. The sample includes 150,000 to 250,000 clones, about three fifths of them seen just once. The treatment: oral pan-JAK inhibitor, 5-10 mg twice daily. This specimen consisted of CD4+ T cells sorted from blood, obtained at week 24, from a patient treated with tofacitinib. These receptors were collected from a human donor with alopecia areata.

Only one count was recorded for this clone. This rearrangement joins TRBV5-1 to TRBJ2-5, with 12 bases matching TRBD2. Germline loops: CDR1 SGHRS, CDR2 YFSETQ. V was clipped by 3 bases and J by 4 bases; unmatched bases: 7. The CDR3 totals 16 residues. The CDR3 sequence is CASSYASGGAAETQYF. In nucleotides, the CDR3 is TGCGCCAGCAGCTATGCTAGCGGGGGGGCCGCAGAGACCCAGTACTTC.

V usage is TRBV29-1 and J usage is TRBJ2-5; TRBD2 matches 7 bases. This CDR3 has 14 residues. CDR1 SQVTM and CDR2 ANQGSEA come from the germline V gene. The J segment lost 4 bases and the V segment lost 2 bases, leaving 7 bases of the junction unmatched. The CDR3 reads CSVERLTGGETQYF. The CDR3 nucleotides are TGCAGCGTTGAACGACTAACGGGAGGAGAGACCCAGTACTTC.

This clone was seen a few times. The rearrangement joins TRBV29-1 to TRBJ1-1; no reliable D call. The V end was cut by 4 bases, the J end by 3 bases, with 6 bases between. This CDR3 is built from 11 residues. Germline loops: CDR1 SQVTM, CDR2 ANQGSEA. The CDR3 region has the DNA TGCAGCGTTGTACAAGACACTGAAGCTTTCTTT. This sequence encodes CSVVQDTEAFF.

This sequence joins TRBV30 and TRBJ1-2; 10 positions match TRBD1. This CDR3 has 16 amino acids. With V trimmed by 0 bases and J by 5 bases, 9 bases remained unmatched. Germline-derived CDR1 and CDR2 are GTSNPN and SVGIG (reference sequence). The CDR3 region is CAWSVSNRGQGYGYTF. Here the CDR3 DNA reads TGTGCCTGGAGTGTCTCGAATAGGGGACAGGGGTATGGCTACACCTTC.

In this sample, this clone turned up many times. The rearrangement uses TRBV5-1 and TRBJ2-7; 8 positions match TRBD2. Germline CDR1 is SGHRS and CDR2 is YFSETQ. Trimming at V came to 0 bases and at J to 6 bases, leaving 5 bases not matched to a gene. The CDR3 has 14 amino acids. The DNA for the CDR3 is TGCGCCAGCAGCTTGGGAGCGGGAGCGGTCGAGCAGTACTTC. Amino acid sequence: CASSLGAGAVEQYF.

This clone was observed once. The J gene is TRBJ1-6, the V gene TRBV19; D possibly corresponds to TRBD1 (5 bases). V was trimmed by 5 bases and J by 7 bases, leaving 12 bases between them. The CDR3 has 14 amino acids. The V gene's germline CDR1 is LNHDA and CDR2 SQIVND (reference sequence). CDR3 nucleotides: TGTGCCAGTAGTTCCCTGCCAGGGAATTCACCCCTCCACTTT. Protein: CASSSLPGNSPLHF.

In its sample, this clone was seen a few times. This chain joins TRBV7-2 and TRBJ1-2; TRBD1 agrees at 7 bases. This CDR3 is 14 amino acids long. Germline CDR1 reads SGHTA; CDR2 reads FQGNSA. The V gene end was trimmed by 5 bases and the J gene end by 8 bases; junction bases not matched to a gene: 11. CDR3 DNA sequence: TGTGCCAGCAGCCCCCTCACAGGGGCTCTAGGCTACACCTTC. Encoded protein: CASSPLTGALGYTF.

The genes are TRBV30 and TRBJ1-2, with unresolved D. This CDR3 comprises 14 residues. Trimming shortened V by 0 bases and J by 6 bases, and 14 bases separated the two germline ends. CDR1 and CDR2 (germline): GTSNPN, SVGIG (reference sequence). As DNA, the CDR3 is TGTGCCTGGAGTGTCCCGGGGATGTATCATGGCTACACCTTC. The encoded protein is CAWSVPGMYHGYTF.

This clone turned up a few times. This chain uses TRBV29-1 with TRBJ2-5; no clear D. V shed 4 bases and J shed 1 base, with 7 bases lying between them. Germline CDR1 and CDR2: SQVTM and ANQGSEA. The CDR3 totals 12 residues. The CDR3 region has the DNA TGCAGCGTTGCGGTCCGCCAAGAGACCCAGTACTTC. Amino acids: CSVAVRQETQYF.

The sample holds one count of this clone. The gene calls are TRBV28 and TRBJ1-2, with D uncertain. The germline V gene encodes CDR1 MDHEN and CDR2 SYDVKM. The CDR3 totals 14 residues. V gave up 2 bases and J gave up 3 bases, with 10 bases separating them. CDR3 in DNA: TGTGCCAGCAGTTTAATCGACGAGTACTATGGCTACACCTTC. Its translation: CASSLIDEYYGYTF.

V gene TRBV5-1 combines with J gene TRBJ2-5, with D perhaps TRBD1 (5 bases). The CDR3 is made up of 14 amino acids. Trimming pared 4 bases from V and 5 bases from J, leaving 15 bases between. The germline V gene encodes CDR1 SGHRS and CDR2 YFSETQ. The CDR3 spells CASSPTVAQETQYF. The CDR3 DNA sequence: TGCGCCAGCAGCCCGACAGTAGCCCAGGAGACCCAGTACTTC.

CDR3 nucleotides: TGTGCCAGCAGTGGTCCCTACGAGCAGTACTTC. Protein: CASSGPYEQYF. The chain is built from TRBV27 and TRBJ2-7; D not resolved. This CDR3 spans 11 amino acids. Looked up from germline, CDR1 is MNHEY and CDR2 is SMNVEV (reference sequence). The germline V and J ends were trimmed by 5 bases and 2 bases, with 4 bases remaining between them.

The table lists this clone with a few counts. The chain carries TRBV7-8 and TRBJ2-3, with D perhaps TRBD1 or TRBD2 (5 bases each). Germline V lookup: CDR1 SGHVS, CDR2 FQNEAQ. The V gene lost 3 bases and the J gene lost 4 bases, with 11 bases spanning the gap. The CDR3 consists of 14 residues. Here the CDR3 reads CASSLARESDTQYF. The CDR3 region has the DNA TGTGCCAGCAGCTTGGCCAGGGAGTCAGATACGCAGTATTTT.

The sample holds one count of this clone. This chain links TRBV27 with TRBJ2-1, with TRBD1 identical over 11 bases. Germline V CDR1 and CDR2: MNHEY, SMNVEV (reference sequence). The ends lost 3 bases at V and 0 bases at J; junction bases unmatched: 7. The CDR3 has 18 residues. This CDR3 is CASSFPGQGVSSYNEQFF. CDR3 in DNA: TGTGCCAGCAGTTTTCCGGGACAGGGGGTGAGCTCCTACAATGAGCAGTTCTTC.

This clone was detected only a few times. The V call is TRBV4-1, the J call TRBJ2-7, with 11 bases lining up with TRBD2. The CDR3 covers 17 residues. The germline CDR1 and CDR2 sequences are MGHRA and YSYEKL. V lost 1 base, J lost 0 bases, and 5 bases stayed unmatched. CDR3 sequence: CASSQATSGGTSYEQYF. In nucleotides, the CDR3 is TGCGCCAGCAGCCAAGCCACTAGCGGGGGAACCTCCTACGAGCAGTACTTC.

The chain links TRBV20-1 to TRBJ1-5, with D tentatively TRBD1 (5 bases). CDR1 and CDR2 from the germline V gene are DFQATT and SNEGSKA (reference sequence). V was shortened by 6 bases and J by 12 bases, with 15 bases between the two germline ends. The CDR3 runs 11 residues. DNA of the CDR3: TGCAGTGCCTTCTCAGGGAACCACCAGCATTTT. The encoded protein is CSAFSGNHQHF.

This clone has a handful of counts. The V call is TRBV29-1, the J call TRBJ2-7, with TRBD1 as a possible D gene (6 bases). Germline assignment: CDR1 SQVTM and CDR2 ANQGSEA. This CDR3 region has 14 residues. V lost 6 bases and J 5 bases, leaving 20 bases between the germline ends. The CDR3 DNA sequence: TGCAGCGTCGATTCGGGACACGGTAGTAACGAGCAGTACTTC. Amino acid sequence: CSVDSGHGSNEQYF.